The 27 T cell receptor beta chains below come from one sample, sequenced in a study of blood T cell repertoires in COVID-19. Some clones are missing from TCRdb's copy, which holds only in-frame ones; the method was immunoSEQ multiplex PCR. The repertoire holds approximately 140,000 clones, around 83% seen once, with 8.2% in the top ten. The source material was peripheral blood. These receptors all come from a woman aged 55-69 years with acute or convalescent COVID-19.

The CDR3 sequence: CATKGDRQYTGELFF. The CDR3 DNA follows: TGTGCCACAAAGGGGGACAGACAGTACACCGGGGAGCTGTTTTTT. The genes are TRBV19 and TRBJ2-2; 7 bases align to TRBD1. Trimming cost V 10 bases and J 3 bases; bases outside gene matches: 11. The CDR3 totals 15 residues. CDR1 is LNHDA, CDR2 SQIVND, per germline (reference sequence).

The genes are TRBV19 and TRBJ1-2; a weak D match, TRBD1 (5 bases). Trimming shortened V by 5 bases and J by 0 bases, and 13 bases separated the two germline ends. Germline V CDR1 and CDR2: LNHDA, SQIVND (reference sequence). CDR3 length: 15 residues. The CDR3 nucleotides read TGTGCCAGTAGTCCCCTGACAGATGCTAACTATGGCTACACCTTC. Protein product: CASSPLTDANYGYTF.

The chain recombines TRBV27 with TRBJ1-1, with a tentative D call TRBD1 (5 bases). Germline-derived CDR1 and CDR2 are MNHEY and SMNVEV (reference sequence). The CDR3 has 15 amino acids. Trimming took off 6 bases at V and 3 bases at J, with 17 bases between the two ends. CDR3 in DNA: TGTGCCAGCAGCGCCTACACACGGGGGGACACTGAAGCTTTCTTT. This sequence encodes CASSAYTRGDTEAFF.

The chain has TRBV4-1 and TRBJ1-2; no firm D call. The germline V gene has CDR1 MGHRA and CDR2 YSYEKL. The V gene lost 1 base and the J gene lost 7 bases, with 16 bases spanning the gap. The CDR3 is made up of 15 amino acids. CDR3 DNA: TGCGCCAGCAGCCAAGGGGTGACAATGGTGGTTGGCTACACCTTC. Its protein product is CASSQGVTMVVGYTF.

The V gene is TRBV19, the J gene TRBJ2-1; TRBD1 might be the D (6 bases). Per germline, CDR1 LNHDA and CDR2 SQIVND (reference sequence). Trimming left V 0 bases short and J 2 bases short, with 11 bases between. This CDR3 spans 16 amino acids. The chain's CDR3 is CASSIDDRHTYNEQFF. The CDR3 DNA sequence: TGTGCCAGTAGTATAGATGACAGGCACACCTACAATGAGCAGTTCTTC.

The chain joins TRBV6-2 or TRBV6-3 to TRBJ2-5; 7 bases fit TRBD2. Germline CDR1 MNHEY, CDR2 SVGEGT. V lost 2 bases, J lost 0 bases, and 6 bases stayed unmatched. The CDR3 loop spans 16 amino acids. The CDR3 spells CASSYRASGYQETQYF. The CDR3 DNA is TGTGCCAGCAGTTACCGGGCTAGCGGATACCAAGAGACCCAGTACTTC.

The chain recombines TRBV15 with TRBJ1-5; D is unresolved. V lost 1 base, J lost 0 bases, and 16 bases lay in between. Germline loops: CDR1 LNHNV, CDR2 YYDKDF (reference sequence). The CDR3 contains 18 residues. The CDR3 bases are TGTGCCACCAGCAGAGTGGTAGTCCGAGTGAATAGCAATCAGCCCCAGCATTTT. This codes for CATSRVVVRVNSNQPQHF.

CDR3: CASSLVRQANEKLFF. The CDR3 nucleotides read TGTGCCAGCAGCTTAGTCAGACAGGCTAATGAAAAACTGTTTTTT. The V and J genes are TRBV7-2 and TRBJ1-4; tentative D call: TRBD1 (6 bases). The germline V gene has CDR1 SGHTA and CDR2 FQGNSA. The CDR3 extends over 15 amino acids. V dropped 1 base and J dropped 3 bases, with 9 bases sitting between them.

The gene calls are TRBV7-2 and TRBJ2-3; 12 bases map to TRBD2. Germline loops: CDR1 SGHTA, CDR2 FQGNSA. The CDR3 consists of 16 residues. Unmatched junction bases numbered 4, after V lost 5 bases and J lost 1 base. The CDR3, as DNA: TGTGCCAGCAGCGCTCGACTAGCGGGGGGCACAGATACGCAGTATTTT. It yields the protein CASSARLAGGTDTQYF.

This clone has a single count. The chain couples TRBV6-5 to TRBJ2-5; tentatively, D is TRBD1 (6 bases). This CDR3 contains 13 residues. Germline V lookup: CDR1 MNHEY, CDR2 SVGAGI. Trimming removed 4 bases at V and 1 base at J, with 7 bases between. The CDR3 DNA is TGTGCCAGCAGTTGGGACATCCAAGAGACCCAGTACTTC. Its translation: CASSWDIQETQYF.

The V call is TRBV21-1, the J call TRBJ2-4; TRBD2 is the table's D call, not checked against the DNA. TRBV21-1 is listed as a pseudogene. This CDR3 is built from 17 residues. The CDR3 DNA sequence: TGTGCCAGCAGCAAACCCAGGGTGCTAGCGGGGGGAAACATTCAGTACTTC. Translated, it gives CASSKPRVLAGGNIQYF.

The rearrangement joins TRBV7-2 to TRBJ1-2, with TRBD1 matching 7 bases. The CDR3 spans 14 residues. Germline trimming cut 1 base from V and 1 base from J; bases unmatched to any gene: 0. Germline V gives CDR1 SGHTA, CDR2 FQGNSA. CDR3 residues: CASSLGQGNYGYTF. The CDR3 bases are TGTGCCAGCAGCTTAGGACAGGGTAACTATGGCTACACCTTC.

The chain couples TRBV3-1 (or the pseudogene TRBV3-2) to TRBJ2-3; 11 bases agree with TRBD2. The CDR3 length is 16 residues. CDR1 and CDR2 (germline): LGHDT, YNNKEL (reference sequence). V dropped 3 bases and J dropped 4; count of bases not matched to a gene: 6. CDR3 DNA: TGTGCCAGCAGCCAGGGTAGCGGGGGGGCAGCAGATACGCAGTATTTT. The encoded protein is CASSQGSGGAADTQYF.

V is TRBV10-3 and J is TRBJ1-2; TRBD1 agrees at 8 bases. Germline CDR1 reads ENHRY; CDR2 reads SYGVKD. With V trimmed by 10 bases and J by 8 bases, 12 bases remained unmatched. This CDR3 region has 13 residues. CDR3 DNA sequence: TGTGCCACGGAGACAGGGGAAGGTGAAGGCTACACCTTC. It is translated as CATETGEGEGYTF.

This chain connects TRBV12-3 or TRBV12-4 to TRBJ1-2, with 10 bases fitting TRBD1. Trimming took 1 base from V and 7 from J; bases not matched to a gene: 0. CDR3 length equals 13 residues. The CDR3 reads CASSLGQGAGYTF. CDR3 sequence (DNA): TGTGCCAGCAGTTTAGGACAGGGGGCTGGCTACACCTTC.

This clone was observed a handful of times. The chain is built from TRBV6-5 and TRBJ1-2; 9 bases agree with TRBD1. With V trimmed by 2 bases and J by 8 bases, 9 bases remained unmatched. CDR1 and CDR2 (germline): MNHEY, SVGAGI. The CDR3 length is 15 residues. This CDR3 reads CASSYQQGAISGYTF. In DNA form, the CDR3 reads TGTGCCAGCAGTTACCAACAGGGGGCGATTAGCGGCTACACCTTC.

The chain carries TRBV4-3 and TRBJ2-2; D remains unclear. This CDR3 has 16 residues. Germline-derived CDR1 and CDR2 are LGHNA and YSLEER. V was clipped by 0 bases and J by 4 bases, with 12 bases between them. CDR3 coding DNA: TGCGCCAGCAGCCAAGATCTCGGCGGCCCCACCGGGGAGCTGTTTTTT. Translating it yields CASSQDLGGPTGELFF.

The chain is built from TRBV20-1 and TRBJ2-7, with 8 bases aligning to TRBD2. Germline assignment: CDR1 DFQATT and CDR2 SNEGSKA (reference sequence). The CDR3 totals 11 residues. J lost 5 bases, V lost 6 bases, and 3 bases had no gene match. CDR3 bases: TGCAGTGCGCGGGGGGTACACGAGCAGTACTTC. Translated: CSARGVHEQYF.

This clone was seen once. An end of the junction does not agree with germline; a read error may underlie this. The chain links TRBV6-1 to TRBJ2-1; 8 nucleotides line up with TRBD2. The CDR3 sequence is 15 residues long. In germline, CDR1 is MNHNS, CDR2 SASEGT. CDR3 DNA sequence: TGTGCCAGCAGGGAAGAGCGGGGGAGGGTCAATGAGCAGTTCTTC. Protein product: CASREERGRVNEQFF.

V usage is TRBV5-1 and J usage is TRBJ1-1; TRBD1 is a possible D gene (5 bases). This CDR3 has 12 residues. V was cut by 1 base and J by 7 bases, with 8 bases left in between. Per the germline V gene, CDR1 is SGHRS and CDR2 is YFSETQ. Here the CDR3 DNA reads TGCGCCAGCAGCTTGTGGCAGGGTGAAGCTTTCTTT. Its translation: CASSLWQGEAFF.

This chain connects TRBV6-5 to TRBJ2-7; 7 nucleotides match TRBD2. Germline CDR1 MNHEY, CDR2 SVGAGI. This CDR3 is 15 amino acids long. V lost 5 bases to trimming and J lost 7 bases; unmatched junction nucleotides: 14. CDR3 nucleotides: TGTGCCAGCAGTCCCCGCCCGGGGACTATACTGGAGCAGTACTTC. Protein sequence: CASSPRPGTILEQYF.

The chain links TRBV6-6 to TRBJ1-2, with 8 bases identical to TRBD1. Germline assignment: CDR1 MNHNY and CDR2 SVGAGI (reference sequence). V dropped 4 bases and J dropped 3; count of bases not matched to a gene: 7. This CDR3 is 15 amino acids long. The CDR3 sequence: CASSSVGQAHYGYTF. The CDR3 nucleotides are TGTGCCAGCAGTTCTGTGGGACAGGCCCACTATGGCTACACCTTC.

This clone occurred a few times. The chain recombines TRBV9 with TRBJ1-1; 8 bases agree with TRBD1. CDR1 and CDR2 (germline): SGDLS, YYNGEE. V was pared by 3 bases and J by 5 bases, with 6 bases of the junction left unmatched. The length of the CDR3 is 14 residues. CDR3 residues: CASSADRGRTEAFF. CDR3 coding DNA: TGTGCCAGCAGCGCCGACAGGGGACGAACTGAAGCTTTCTTT.

The gene calls are TRBV9 and TRBJ2-5; TRBD2 matches 7 bases. The CDR3 contains 17 residues. Trimming removed 4 bases from V and 2 bases from J; junction bases left unmatched: 14. CDR1 and CDR2 (germline): SGDLS, YYNGEE. Here the CDR3 reads CASSPTPLTSIQETQYF. For the CDR3, the DNA is TGTGCCAGCAGCCCGACCCCGCTGACTAGCATTCAAGAGACCCAGTACTTC.

The chain carries TRBV9 and TRBJ1-2; the D gene is possibly TRBD1 (6 bases). There are 12 residues in the CDR3. V lost 2 bases to trimming and J lost 8 bases, with 10 bases between them. The germline gives CDR1 SGDLS, CDR2 YYNGEE. The CDR3 nucleotides read TGTGCCAGCAGCGTGGGGACATCGGGCTACACCTTC. It translates to CASSVGTSGYTF. Complete variable domain (other parts from reference TRBV9 and TRBJ1-2): DSGVTQTPKHLITATGQRVTLRCSPRSGDLSVYWYQQSLDQGLQFLIQYYNGEERAKGNILERFSAQQFPDLHSELNLSSLELGDSALYFCASSVGTSGYTFGSGTRLTVV.

The chain combines TRBV19 with TRBJ2-3; maybe TRBD1 (6 bases). Germline CDR1 and CDR2: LNHDA and SQIVND (reference sequence). The V and J ends lost 8 bases and 1 base respectively, with 13 bases between them. This CDR3 is 14 amino acids long. CDR3 DNA: TGTGCCAGTCGCCAGGGGTCCCGCACAGATACGCAGTATTTT. This gives the protein CASRQGSRTDTQYF.

J is TRBJ1-4 and V is TRBV19, with 7 bases fitting TRBD1. The CDR3 loop spans 16 amino acids. Germline CDR1 LNHDA, CDR2 SQIVND (reference sequence). The trim removed 6 bases at V and 2 bases at J, leaving 9 bases unmatched. DNA of the CDR3: TGTGCCAGTAGGTCAGGTGTCAGGGGGACTAATGAAAAACTGTTTTTT. As protein: CASRSGVRGTNEKLFF.